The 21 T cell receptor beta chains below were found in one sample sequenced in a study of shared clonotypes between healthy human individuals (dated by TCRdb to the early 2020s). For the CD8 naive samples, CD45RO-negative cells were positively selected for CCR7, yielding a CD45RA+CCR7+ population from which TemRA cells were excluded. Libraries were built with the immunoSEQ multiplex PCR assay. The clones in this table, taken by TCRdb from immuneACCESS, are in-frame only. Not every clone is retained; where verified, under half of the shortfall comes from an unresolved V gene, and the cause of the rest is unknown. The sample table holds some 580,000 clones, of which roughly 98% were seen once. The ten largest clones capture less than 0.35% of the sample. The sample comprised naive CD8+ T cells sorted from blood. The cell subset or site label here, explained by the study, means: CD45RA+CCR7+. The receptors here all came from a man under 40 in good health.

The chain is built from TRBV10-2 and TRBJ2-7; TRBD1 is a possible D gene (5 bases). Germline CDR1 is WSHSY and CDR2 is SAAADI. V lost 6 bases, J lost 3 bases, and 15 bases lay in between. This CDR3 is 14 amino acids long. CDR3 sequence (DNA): TGCGCCAGCAGGGCCGGGCAGGGCTTCTACGAGCAGTACTTC. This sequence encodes CASRAGQGFYEQYF.

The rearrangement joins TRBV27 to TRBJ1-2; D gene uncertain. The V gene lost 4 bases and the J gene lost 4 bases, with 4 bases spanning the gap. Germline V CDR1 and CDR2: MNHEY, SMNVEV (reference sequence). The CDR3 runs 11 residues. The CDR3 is CASSSGYGYTF. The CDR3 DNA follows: TGTGCCAGCAGTTCGGGCTATGGCTACACCTTC.

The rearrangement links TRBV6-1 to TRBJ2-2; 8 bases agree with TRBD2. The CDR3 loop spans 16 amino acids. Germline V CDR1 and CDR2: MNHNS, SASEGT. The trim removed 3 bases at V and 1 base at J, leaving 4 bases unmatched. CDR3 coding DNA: TGTGCCAGCAGTGACTTGAGCGGGAGGAACACCGGGGAGCTGTTTTTT. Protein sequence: CASSDLSGRNTGELFF.

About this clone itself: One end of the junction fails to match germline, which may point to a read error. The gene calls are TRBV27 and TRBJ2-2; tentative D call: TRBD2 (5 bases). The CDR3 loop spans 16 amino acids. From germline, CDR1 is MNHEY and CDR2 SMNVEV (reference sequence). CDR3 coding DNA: TGTGCCAGCAGTCTCCCCTCGAGGGTGACCACCCGGGAGCTGTTTTTT. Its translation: CASSLPSRVTTRELFF.

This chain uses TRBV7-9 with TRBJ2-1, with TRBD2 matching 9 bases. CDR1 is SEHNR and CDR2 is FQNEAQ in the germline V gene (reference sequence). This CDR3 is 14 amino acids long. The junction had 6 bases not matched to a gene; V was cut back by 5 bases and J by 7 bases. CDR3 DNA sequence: TGTGCCAGCAGCCAACTAGCGGGTAGGAATGAGCAGTTCTTC. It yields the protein CASSQLAGRNEQFF.

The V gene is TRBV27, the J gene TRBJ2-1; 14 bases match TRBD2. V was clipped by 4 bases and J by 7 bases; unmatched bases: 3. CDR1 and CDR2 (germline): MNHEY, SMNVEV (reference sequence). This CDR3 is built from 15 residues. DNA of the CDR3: TGTGCCAGCAGTTCCAGGACTAGCGGGAGGAATGAGCAGTTCTTC. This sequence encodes CASSSRTSGRNEQFF.

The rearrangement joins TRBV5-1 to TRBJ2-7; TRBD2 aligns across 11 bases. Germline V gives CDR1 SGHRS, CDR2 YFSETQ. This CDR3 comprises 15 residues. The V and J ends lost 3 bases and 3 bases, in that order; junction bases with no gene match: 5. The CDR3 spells CASSSPTSGIYEQYF. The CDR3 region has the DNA TGCGCCAGCAGCTCACCGACTAGCGGGATCTACGAGCAGTACTTC.

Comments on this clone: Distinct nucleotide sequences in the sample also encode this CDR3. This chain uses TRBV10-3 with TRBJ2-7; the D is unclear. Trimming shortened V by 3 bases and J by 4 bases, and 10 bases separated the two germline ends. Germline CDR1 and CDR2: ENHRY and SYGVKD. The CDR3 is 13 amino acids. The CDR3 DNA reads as TGTGCCATCAGTGAATCACCCGGATACGAGCAGTACTTC. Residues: CAISESPGYEQYF.

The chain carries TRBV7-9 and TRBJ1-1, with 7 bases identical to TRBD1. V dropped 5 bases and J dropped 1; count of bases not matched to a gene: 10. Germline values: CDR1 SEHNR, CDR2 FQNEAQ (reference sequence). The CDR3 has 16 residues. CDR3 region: CASSALQGLRNTEAFF. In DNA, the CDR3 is TGTGCCAGCAGCGCCTTACAGGGGCTCAGGAACACTGAAGCTTTCTTT.

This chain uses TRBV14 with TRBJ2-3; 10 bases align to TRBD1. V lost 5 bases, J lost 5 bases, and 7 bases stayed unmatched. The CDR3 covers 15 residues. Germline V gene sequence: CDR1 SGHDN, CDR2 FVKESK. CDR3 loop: CASSAPGQGIDTQYF. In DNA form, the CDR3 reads TGTGCCAGCAGCGCACCGGGACAGGGGATAGATACGCAGTATTTT.

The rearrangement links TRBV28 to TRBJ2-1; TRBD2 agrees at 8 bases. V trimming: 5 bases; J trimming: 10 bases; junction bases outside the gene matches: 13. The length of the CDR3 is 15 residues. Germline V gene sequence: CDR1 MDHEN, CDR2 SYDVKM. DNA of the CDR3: TGTGCCAGCAGTCCTCTAGAGCGGGAGCGTGAGGAGCAGTTCTTC. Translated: CASSPLEREREEQFF.

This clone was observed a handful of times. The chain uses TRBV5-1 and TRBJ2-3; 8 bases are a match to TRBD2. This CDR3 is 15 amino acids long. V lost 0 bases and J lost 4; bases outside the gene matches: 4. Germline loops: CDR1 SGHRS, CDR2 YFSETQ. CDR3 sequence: CASSLVAGIADTQYF. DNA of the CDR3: TGCGCCAGCAGCTTGGTAGCGGGAATCGCAGATACGCAGTATTTT.

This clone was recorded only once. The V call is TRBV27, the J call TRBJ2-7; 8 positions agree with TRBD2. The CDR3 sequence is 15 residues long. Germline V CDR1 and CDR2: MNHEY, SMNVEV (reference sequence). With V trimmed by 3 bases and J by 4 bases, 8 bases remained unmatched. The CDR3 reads CASSFTSGRFYEQYF. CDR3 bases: TGTGCCAGCAGTTTCACCAGCGGGAGATTTTACGAGCAGTACTTC.

CDR3 residues: CASSPVAETQYF. The CDR3 DNA reads TGTGCCAGCAGCCCGGTTGCAGAGACCCAGTACTTC. V usage is TRBV7-2 and J usage is TRBJ2-5; D call uncertain. The CDR3 spans 12 residues. V shed 5 bases and J shed 4 bases, with 8 bases lying between them. CDR1 and CDR2 from the germline V gene are SGHTA and FQGNSA.

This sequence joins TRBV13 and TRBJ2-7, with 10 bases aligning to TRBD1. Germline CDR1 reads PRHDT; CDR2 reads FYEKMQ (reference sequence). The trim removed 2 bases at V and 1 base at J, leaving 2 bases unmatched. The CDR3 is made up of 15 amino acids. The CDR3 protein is CASSLRDRGSYEQYF. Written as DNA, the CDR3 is TGTGCCAGCAGCTTACGGGACAGGGGTTCCTACGAGCAGTACTTC.

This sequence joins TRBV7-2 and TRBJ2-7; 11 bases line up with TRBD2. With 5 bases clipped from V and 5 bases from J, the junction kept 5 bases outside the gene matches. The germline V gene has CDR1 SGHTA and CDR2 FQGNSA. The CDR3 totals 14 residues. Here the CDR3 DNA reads TGTGCCAGCAGCACTAGCGGGAGTGTCCACGAGCAGTACTTC. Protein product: CASSTSGSVHEQYF.

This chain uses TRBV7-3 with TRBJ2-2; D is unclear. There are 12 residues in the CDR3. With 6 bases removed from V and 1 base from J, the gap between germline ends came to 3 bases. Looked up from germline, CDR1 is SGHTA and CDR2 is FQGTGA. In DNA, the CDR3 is TGTGCCAGCAGGGAGAACACCGGGGAGCTGTTTTTT. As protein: CASRENTGELFF.

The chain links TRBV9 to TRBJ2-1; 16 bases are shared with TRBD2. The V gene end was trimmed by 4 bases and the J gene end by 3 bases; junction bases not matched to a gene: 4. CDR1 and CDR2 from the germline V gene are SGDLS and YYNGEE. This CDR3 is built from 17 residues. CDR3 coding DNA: TGTGCCAGCAGCCTTGGGACTAGCGGGAGGGACTACAATGAGCAGTTCTTC. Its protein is CASSLGTSGRDYNEQFF.

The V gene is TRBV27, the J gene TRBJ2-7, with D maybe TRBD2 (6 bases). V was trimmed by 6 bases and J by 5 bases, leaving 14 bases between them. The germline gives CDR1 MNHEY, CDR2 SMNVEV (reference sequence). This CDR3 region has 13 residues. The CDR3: CASSPGTLDEQYF. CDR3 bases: TGTGCCAGCAGCCCCGGGACTTTAGACGAGCAGTACTTC.

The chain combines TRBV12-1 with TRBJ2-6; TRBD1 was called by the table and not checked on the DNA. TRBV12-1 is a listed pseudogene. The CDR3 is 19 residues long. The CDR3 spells CASSCLPGTAVSGANVLTF. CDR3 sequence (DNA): TGTGCCAGCAGCTGCCTGCCTGGGACAGCTGTCTCTGGGGCCAACGTCCTGACTTTC.

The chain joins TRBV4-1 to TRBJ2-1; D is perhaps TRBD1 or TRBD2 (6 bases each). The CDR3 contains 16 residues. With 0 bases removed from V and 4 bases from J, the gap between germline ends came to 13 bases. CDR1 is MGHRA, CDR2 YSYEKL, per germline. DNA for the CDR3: TGCGCCAGCAGCCAAGATCCCCGGGGGCAATACAATGAGCAGTTCTTC. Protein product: CASSQDPRGQYNEQFF.